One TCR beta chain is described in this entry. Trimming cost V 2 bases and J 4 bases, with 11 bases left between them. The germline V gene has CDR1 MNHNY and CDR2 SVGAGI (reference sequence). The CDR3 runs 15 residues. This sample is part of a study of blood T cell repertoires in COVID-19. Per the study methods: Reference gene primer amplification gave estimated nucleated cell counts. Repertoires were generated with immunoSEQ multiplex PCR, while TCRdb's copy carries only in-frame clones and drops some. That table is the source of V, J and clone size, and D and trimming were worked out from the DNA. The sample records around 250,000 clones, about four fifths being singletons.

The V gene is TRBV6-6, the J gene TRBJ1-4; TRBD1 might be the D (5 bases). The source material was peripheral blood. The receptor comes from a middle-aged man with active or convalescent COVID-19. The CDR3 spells CASSYGRGGNEKLFF. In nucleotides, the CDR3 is TGTGCCAGCAGTTACGGACGGGGGGGTAATGAAAAACTGTTTTTT.